These 10 T cell receptor beta chains originate from one sample sequenced in a study of T cell responses to AZD1222 COVID-19 vaccine. Assay: immunoSEQ multiplex PCR; the TCRdb copy retains only in-frame clones and omits some. The sample gives 120,000 or so clones, roughly nine tenths of which show up once; more than 4.5% is in the top ten. The specimen comprised peripheral blood, sampled on day 0 of AZD1222 vaccination. These receptors were collected from an adult in good health.

The chain combines TRBV27 with TRBJ2-2; 7 positions match TRBD1. V lost 5 bases, J lost 3 bases, and 9 bases stayed unmatched. The CDR3 length is 16 residues. Germline CDR1 reads MNHEY; CDR2 reads SMNVEV (reference sequence). Written as DNA, the CDR3 is TGTGCCAGCAGTCCGCCCACAGGGGTGGACACCGGGGAGCTGTTTTTT. Translating gives CASSPPTGVDTGELFF.

CDR3 sequence reads: CASSHRQGSGYGYTF. The CDR3 coding sequence is TGTGCCAGCAGTCACCGACAGGGTAGCGGATATGGCTACACCTTC. The chain has TRBV27 and TRBJ1-2; 7 bases agree with TRBD1. Trimming at V came to 5 bases and at J to 5 bases, leaving 11 bases not matched to a gene. The CDR3 runs to 15 residues. Germline lookup yields CDR1 MNHEY and CDR2 SMNVEV (reference sequence).

The chain joins TRBV10-1 to TRBJ1-1, with 8 bases matching TRBD1. This CDR3 contains 15 residues. CDR1 and CDR2 from the germline V gene are WNHNN and SYGVQD (reference sequence). V lost 5 bases to trimming and J lost 7 bases; unmatched junction nucleotides: 12. The CDR3 DNA reads as TGCGCCAGCAGTAACCTCTATCGACAGGGGAATGAAGCTTTCTTT. It yields the protein CASSNLYRQGNEAFF.

The chain combines TRBV28 with TRBJ1-4, with D perhaps TRBD1 (6 bases). The CDR3 has 18 residues. V lost 10 bases, J lost 0 bases, and 24 bases lay in between. Germline V lookup: CDR1 MDHEN, CDR2 SYDVKM. The chain's CDR3 is CATSSDRLPFSTNEKLFF. The CDR3 DNA reads as TGTGCCACTTCCAGCGACAGGTTACCCTTTTCAACTAATGAAAAACTGTTTTTT.

V usage is TRBV28 and J usage is TRBJ1-2; a possible D gene is TRBD1 (5 bases). Trimming took off 4 bases at V and 4 bases at J, with 16 bases between the two ends. There are 15 residues in the CDR3. Germline-derived CDR1 and CDR2 are MDHEN and SYDVKM. CDR3 coding DNA: TGTGCCAGCAGTTCGCCGACTGGGGGAAGCTATGGCTACACCTTC. It translates to CASSSPTGGSYGYTF.

This clone was recorded only once. V is TRBV28 and J is TRBJ1-2; a possible D gene is TRBD1 (6 bases). Germline lookup yields CDR1 MDHEN and CDR2 SYDVKM. The CDR3 covers 13 residues. The germline V and J ends were trimmed by 10 bases and 2 bases, with 14 bases remaining between them. CDR3 in DNA: TGTGCCACCACGGAAGGGGGGAACTATGGCTACACCTTC. Translating it yields CATTEGGNYGYTF.

This chain connects TRBV5-4 to TRBJ1-1; D call uncertain. V lost 0 bases to trimming and J lost 8 bases, with 11 bases between them. CDR1 SGHNT and CDR2 YYREEE come from the germline V gene (reference sequence). The CDR3 is made up of 13 amino acids. The CDR3 protein is CASSLAEGPEAFF. The CDR3 DNA reads as TGTGCCAGCAGCTTGGCCGAAGGCCCGGAAGCTTTCTTT.

J is TRBJ1-1 and V is TRBV7-6, with a weak D call TRBD1 (5 bases). Trimming shortened V by 5 bases and J by 3 bases, and 10 bases separated the two germline ends. CDR1 and CDR2 (germline): SGHVS, FNYEAQ. There are 13 residues in the CDR3. For the CDR3, the DNA is TGTGCCAGCAGCCCCGGGGCTGACACTGAAGCTTTCTTT. It is translated as CASSPGADTEAFF.

This chain uses TRBV3-1 (or the pseudogene TRBV3-2) with TRBJ1-2; D ambiguous. The CDR3 runs to 12 residues. Looked up from germline, CDR1 is LGHDT and CDR2 is YNNKEL (reference sequence). Deletions cut 4 bases from V and 8 bases from J, with 11 bases between. The CDR3 sequence is CASSPTGSGYTF. CDR3 DNA sequence: TGTGCCAGCAGCCCGACGGGTAGCGGCTACACCTTC.

V is TRBV29-1 and J is TRBJ1-1; 7 bases align to TRBD1. The CDR3 loop spans 13 amino acids. V was clipped by 3 bases and J by 7 bases; unmatched bases: 8. CDR1 is SQVTM and CDR2 is ANQGSEA in the germline V gene. CDR3 sequence (DNA): TGCAGCGTTGAGGGACAGACCCCCAATGAAGCTTTCTTT. Protein product: CSVEGQTPNEAFF.